Sequencing of this T cell receptor beta chain was carried out in a study of blood T cell repertoires in COVID-19. Study information: Donors in the United States, Italy and Spain gave samples during acute or convalescent COVID-19. Nucleic acid was either cDNA or gDNA, and it came from T cells, B-cell-depleted T cells, or PBMCs.

In the original processing: Estimated nucleated cell counts came from reference gene primer amplification. Data came from immunoSEQ multiplex PCR; TCRdb stores just in-frame clones and leaves some out. From that table come the V and J calls and clone size; the DNA was used to work out D and trimming. The table lists some 99,000 clones, approximately 82% of them singletons. Trimming at V came to 3 bases and at J to 2 bases, leaving 3 bases not matched to a gene. Germline-derived CDR1 and CDR2 are LGHNA and YNFKEQ. The CDR3 is 15 amino acids. This TCR was sampled from a woman aged 55-75 years with acute or convalescent COVID-19. The sequenced sample was peripheral blood. The rearrangement links TRBV4-2 to TRBJ2-5, with TRBD2 matching 10 bases. This chain's CDR3 is CASSHLAGGQETQYF. For the CDR3, the DNA is TGTGCCAGCAGCCACTTAGCGGGGGGACAAGAGACCCAGTACTTC.